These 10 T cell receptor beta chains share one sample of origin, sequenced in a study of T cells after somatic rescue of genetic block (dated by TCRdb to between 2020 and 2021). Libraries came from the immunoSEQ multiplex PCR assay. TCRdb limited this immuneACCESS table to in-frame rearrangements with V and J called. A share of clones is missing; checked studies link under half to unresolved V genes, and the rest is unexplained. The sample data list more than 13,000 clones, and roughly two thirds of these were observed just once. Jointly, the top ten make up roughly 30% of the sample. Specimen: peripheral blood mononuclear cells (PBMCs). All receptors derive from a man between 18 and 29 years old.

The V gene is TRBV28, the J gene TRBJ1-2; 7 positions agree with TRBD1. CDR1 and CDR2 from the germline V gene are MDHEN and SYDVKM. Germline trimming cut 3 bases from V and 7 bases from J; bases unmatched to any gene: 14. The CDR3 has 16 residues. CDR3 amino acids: CASSFYRGGAGTGYTF. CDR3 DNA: TGTGCCAGCAGTTTCTATCGAGGGGGCGCAGGCACTGGCTACACCTTC.

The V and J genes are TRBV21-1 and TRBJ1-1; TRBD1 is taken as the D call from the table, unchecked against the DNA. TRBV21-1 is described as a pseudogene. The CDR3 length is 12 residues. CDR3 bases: TGTGCCAGCAGCGGCATGAACACTGAAGCTTTCTTT. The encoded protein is CASSGMNTEAFF.

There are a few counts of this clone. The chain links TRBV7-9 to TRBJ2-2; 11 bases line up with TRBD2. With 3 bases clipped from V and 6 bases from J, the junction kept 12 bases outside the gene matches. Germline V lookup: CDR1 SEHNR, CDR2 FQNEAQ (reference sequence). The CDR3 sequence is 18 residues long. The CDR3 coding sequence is TGTGCCAGCAGCTTCCCCCAATGGGCTAGCGGGAGGCCCGGGGAGCTGTTTTTT. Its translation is CASSFPQWASGRPGELFF. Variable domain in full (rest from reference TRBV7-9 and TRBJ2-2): DTGVSQNPRHKITKRGQNVTFRCDPISEHNRLYWYRQTLGQGPEFLTYFQNEAQLEKSRLLSDRFSAERPKGSFSTLEIQRTEQGDSAMYLCASSFPQWASGRPGELFFGEGSRLTVL.

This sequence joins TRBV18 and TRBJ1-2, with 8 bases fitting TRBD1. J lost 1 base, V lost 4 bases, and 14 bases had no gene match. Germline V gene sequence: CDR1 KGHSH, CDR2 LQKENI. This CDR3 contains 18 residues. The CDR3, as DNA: TGTGCCAGCTCACAAATTTCAGGGGGCGCACATCTTAACTATGGCTACACCTTC. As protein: CASSQISGGAHLNYGYTF.

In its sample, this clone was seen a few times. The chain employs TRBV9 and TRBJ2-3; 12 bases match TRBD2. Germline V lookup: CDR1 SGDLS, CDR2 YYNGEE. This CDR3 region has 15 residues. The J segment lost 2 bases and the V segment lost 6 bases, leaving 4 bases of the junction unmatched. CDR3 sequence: CASNPSGRDTDTQYF. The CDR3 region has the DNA TGTGCCAGCAACCCTAGCGGGAGGGACACAGATACGCAGTATTTT.

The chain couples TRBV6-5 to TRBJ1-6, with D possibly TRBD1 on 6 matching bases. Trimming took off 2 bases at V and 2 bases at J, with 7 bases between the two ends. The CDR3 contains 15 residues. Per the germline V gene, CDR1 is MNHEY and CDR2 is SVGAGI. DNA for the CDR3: TGTGCCAGCAGTTACCACAGGGCCTATAATTCACCCCTCCACTTT. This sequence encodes CASSYHRAYNSPLHF.

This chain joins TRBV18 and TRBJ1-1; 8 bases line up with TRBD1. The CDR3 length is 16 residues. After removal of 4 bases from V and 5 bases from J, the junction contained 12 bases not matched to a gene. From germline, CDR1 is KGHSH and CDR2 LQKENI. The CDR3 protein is CASSQTGATVGTEAFF. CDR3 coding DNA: TGTGCCAGCTCACAGACAGGGGCGACGGTGGGAACTGAAGCTTTCTTT.

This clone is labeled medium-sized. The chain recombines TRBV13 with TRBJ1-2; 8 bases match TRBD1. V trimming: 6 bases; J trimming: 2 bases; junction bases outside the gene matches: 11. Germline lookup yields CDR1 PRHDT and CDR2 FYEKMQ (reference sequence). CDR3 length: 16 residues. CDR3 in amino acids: CASSWSTGGINYGYTF. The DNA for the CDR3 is TGTGCCAGCAGTTGGTCCACAGGGGGAATAAACTATGGCTACACCTTC.

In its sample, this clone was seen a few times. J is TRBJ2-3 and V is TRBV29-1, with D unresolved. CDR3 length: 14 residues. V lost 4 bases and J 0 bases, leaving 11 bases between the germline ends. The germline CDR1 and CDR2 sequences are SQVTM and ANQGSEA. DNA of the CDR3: TGCAGCGTTGTAATACTATTAAGCACAGATACGCAGTATTTT. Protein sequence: CSVVILLSTDTQYF.

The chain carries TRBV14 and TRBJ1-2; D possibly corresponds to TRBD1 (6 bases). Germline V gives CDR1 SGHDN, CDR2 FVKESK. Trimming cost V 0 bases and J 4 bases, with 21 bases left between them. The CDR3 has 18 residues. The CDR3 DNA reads TGTGCCAGCAGCCAAGATAGGCTTGGGCAGGGGATGGGCTATGGCTACACCTTC. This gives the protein CASSQDRLGQGMGYGYTF. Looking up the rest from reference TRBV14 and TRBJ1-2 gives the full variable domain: EAGVTQFPSHSVIEKGQTVTLRCDPISGHDNLYWYRRVMGKEIKFLLHFVKESKQDESGMPNNRFLAERTGGTYSTLKVQPAELEDSGVYFCASSQDRLGQGMGYGYTFGSGTRLTVV.